Listed below are T cell receptor beta chains from one sample, sequenced in a study of sequential checkpoint blockade in melanoma. Only in-frame clones appear in the TCRdb table, and some are missing; sequencing was by immunoSEQ multiplex PCR. The sample shows 30,000 to 40,000 clones, roughly 90% of them seen only once. This sample comprised CD8+ T cells sorted from blood (inferred from file names), obtained from a patient given nivolumab and ipilimumab in sequence. These receptors were obtained from a human donor with melanoma. The CDR3 runs from the conserved cysteine through the conserved F or W. The D gene is left open where the match is weak. Not every row has a clone size; where given, it reads once, few, many or a size class.

V	D	J	size	CDR3	DNA
TRBV13	.	TRBJ1-1	.	CASSLEGSRTEAFF	TGTGCCAGCAGTTTAGAGGGGTCCCGGACTGAAGCTTTCTTT
TRBV27	.	TRBJ2-1	.	CASSFEVNYNEQFF	TGTGCCAGCAGTTTTGAGGTAAACTACAATGAGCAGTTCTTC
TRBV27	TRBD2	TRBJ2-3	.	CASSPSGRPTDTQYF	TGTGCCAGCAGCCCTAGCGGGAGGCCCACAGATACGCAGTATTTT
TRBV6-1	.	TRBJ2-2	.	CASSEWWLDDTGELFF	TGTGCCAGCAGTGAATGGTGGCTAGACGATACCGGGGAGCTGTTTTTT
TRBV5-1	TRBD1	TRBJ1-1	.	CASSWTGTGNTEAFF	TGCGCCAGCAGCTGGACGGGGACAGGGAACACTGAAGCTTTCTTT
TRBV2	.	TRBJ1-5	.	CASSERANNQPQHF	TGTGCCAGCAGTGAAAGAGCCAACAATCAGCCCCAGCATTTT
TRBV19	.	TRBJ1-1	.	CASSSGTTTEAFF	TGTGCCAGTAGCTCCGGGACAACCACTGAAGCTTTCTTT
TRBV27	TRBD2	TRBJ2-1	.	CATRLAGYNEQFF	TGTGCCACCCGACTAGCGGGCTACAATGAGCAGTTCTTC
TRBV19	TRBD2	TRBJ2-3	once	CASSIGASGIGDTQYF	TGTGCCAGTAGTATAGGGGCTAGCGGGATTGGAGATACGCAGTATTTT
TRBV5-6	.	TRBJ1-2	few	CASSLELNYGYTF	TGTGCCAGCAGCTTGGAGCTTAACTATGGCTACACCTTC
TRBV27	.	TRBJ1-2	.	CASSTNLGGVYGYTF	TGTGCCAGCAGTACGAACCTTGGGGGGGTCTATGGCTACACCTTC
TRBV19	TRBD2	TRBJ2-1	once	CASSGNSGSFNEQFF	TGTGCCAGTAGTGGAAATAGCGGGAGTTTTAATGAGCAGTTCTTC
TRBV5-1	.	TRBJ1-1	.	CASSLGRNTEAFF	TGCGCCAGCAGCTTGGGGAGGAACACTGAAGCTTTCTTT
TRBV5-4	.	TRBJ2-1	few	CASSPTYNEQFF	TGTGCCAGCAGCCCCACCTACAATGAGCAGTTCTTC
TRBV7-9	TRBD1	TRBJ2-1	.	CASDDRVDEQFF	TGTGCCAGCGACGACAGGGTTGATGAGCAGTTCTTC
TRBV5-4	TRBD1	TRBJ2-5	.	CASTEYPDRLQETQYF	TGTGCCAGCACCGAATATCCGGACAGGCTGCAAGAGACCCAGTACTTC
TRBV27	.	TRBJ2-7	.	CASSLSHADIYEQYF	TGTGCCAGCAGTTTATCCCATGCAGATATCTACGAGCAGTACTTC